The TCR beta chain described here comes from a study of blood T cell repertoires in COVID-19 (dated by TCRdb to 2018 to 2020). For context, the study as a whole: The collaborator samples originated in the United States, Italy and Spain and spanned the acute and convalescent phases of COVID-19. The prospective study material was composed of cDNA or gDNA derived from T cells, B-cell-depleted T cells, or PBMCs. Deeply sampled blood TCRbeta repertoires from subjects exposed to, actively infected with, or recovered from COVID-19 were included in the dataset. The repertoires were released in a freely available public database intended as a resource for research on the immune response to SARS-CoV-2. Samples were obtained from the ongoing ImmuneRACE study (first 160 participants) and from some 1,300 subjects provided by 6 global collaborators. Nearly every sample came with metadata listing a de-identified subject ID, COVID-19 status, age in years and sex. HLA class I and class II types, where available, came from metadata supplied by the sample provider rather than from assay-based typing. The paper as a whole reports these results and caveats: Clinical and demographic metadata were provided uncurated, with the amount varying by source and participant.

A note on this clone: The specificity of this receptor is unknown. No qualities accompany the bases; no much larger clone lies one base away.

TCRbeta CDR3 regions were amplified from genomic DNA by means of the immunoSEQ Assay, a bias-controlled multiplex PCR. In the authors' own workflow: Nucleated cell counts per sample were estimated from amplification of reference gene primers within the assay. To quantify the absolute abundance of each unique TCRbeta CDR3 rearrangement, sequence reads were collapsed and filtered. For each sample, productive Simpson clonality was calculated as the square root of Simpson's diversity index across productive rearrangements. TCRdb limited this immuneACCESS table to in-frame rearrangements with V and J called. A share of clones is missing; checked studies link under half to unresolved V genes, and the rest is unexplained. V and J calls and clone size follow that table, whereas D and trimming were derived from the DNA. In this sample the table shows about 70,000 clones, about nine tenths of which occur a single time. The ten largest clones add up to over 1.2% of the sample.

CDR1 and CDR2 (MRHNA, SNTAGT) derive from the germline V gene. The junction shows trimming of 10 bases on V and 1 base on J, and the gene matches do not reach 27 bases of it. Including cysteine and phenylalanine, the CDR3 has 20 amino acids. The sequence is cut down to CDR3 DNA, 60 bases in frame from base 1. Collaborating institutions collected whole blood in K2EDTA tubes following their own protocols. For TCRbeta analysis, collaborators shipped samples as frozen whole blood, isolated PBMCs, or DNA extracted from either of those sample types. Sequencing was carried out using peripheral blood. The chain joins TRBV6-4 to TRBJ2-5, with 7 central nucleotides matching TRBD2. The source of this sequence is a man aged 45-65 years with acute or convalescent COVID-19. The bases read TGTGCCATCCGGCCTTTGAGTTTTGGGGGAGGGCCAAGTTGCCAAGAGACCCAGTACTTC. Translated, this is CAIRPLSFGGGPSCQETQYF.